This entry lists 8 T cell receptor beta chains sequenced from one sample in a study of regulatory T cells in long-lasting Graves disease. CDR3 regions were amplified by Arm-PCR using iRepertoire HTBI primers to build TCR beta libraries. TCRdb redid the calling of the multiplex PCR reads with MiXCR, one entry per CDR3 protein. The sample has about 660,000 distinct CDR3 sequences, roughly 30% seen once. The time point is: persistent/refractory GD, antithyroid drugs over 5 years with positive TRAb. Generation of the TCR library employed RNA extracted from PBMCs. Sample: peripheral blood mononuclear cells (PBMCs), taken when the disease was refractory, from a patient treated with antithyroid drugs. These receptors were taken from a female donor with Graves disease.

This clonotype has ten or more counts. The V gene is TRBV3-1, the J gene TRBJ2-7, with TRBD2 identical over 12 bases. Losses at the gene ends were 4 bases for V and 4 bases for J; bases not matched to a gene: 2. This CDR3 contains 14 residues. Germline V gene sequence: CDR1 LGHDT, CDR2 YNNKEL (reference sequence). The CDR3 sequence is CASSPSGREYEQYF. The CDR3 DNA reads as TGTGCCAGCAGCCCTAGCGGGAGGGAGTACGAGCAGTACTTC.

J is TRBJ2-5 and V is TRBV29-1, with 12 bases fitting TRBD2. The V gene's germline CDR1 is SQVTM and CDR2 ANQGSEA. This CDR3 is 13 amino acids long. Trimming at V came to 4 bases and at J to 4 bases, leaving 1 base not matched to a gene. The CDR3, as DNA: TGCAGCGTTGCACTAGCGGGGGGAGAGACCCAGTACTTC. This encodes CSVALAGGETQYF.

This clonotype was seen a few times. The CDR3: CASSVETGGTGELFF. CDR3 nucleotides: TGTGCCAGCAGCGTGGAGACAGGGGGCACCGGGGAGCTGTTTTTT. This chain uses TRBV6-2 or TRBV6-3 with TRBJ2-2; 9 nucleotides match TRBD1. V gave up 6 bases and J gave up 4 bases; unmatched junction bases: 6. The CDR3 is 15 residues long. Germline CDR1 reads MNHEY; CDR2 reads SVGEGT.

The V call is TRBV3-1, the J call TRBJ1-1; D call uncertain. This CDR3 contains 16 residues. Germline assignment: CDR1 LGHDT and CDR2 YNNKEL (reference sequence). With 2 bases removed from V and 8 bases from J, the gap between germline ends came to 21 bases. CDR3 sequence: CASSQLPRRRTGEAFF. The CDR3 nucleotides are TGTGCCAGCAGCCAATTGCCAAGGCGACGGACCGGAGAAGCTTTCTTT.

This clonotype occurred a few times. The rearrangement links TRBV30 to TRBJ2-7; TRBD2 matches at 10 bases. Trimming removed 5 bases from V and 6 bases from J; junction bases left unmatched: 7. The CDR3 consists of 13 residues. CDR1 and CDR2 from the germline V gene are GTSNPN and SVGIG (reference sequence). The CDR3 region has the DNA TGTGCCTGGGACCCTAGCGGGAGCGGCGAGCAGTACTTC. Amino acid sequence: CAWDPSGSGEQYF.

The J gene is TRBJ1-1, the V gene TRBV5-1, with D possibly matching TRBD1 (6 bases). V dropped 4 bases and J dropped 7 bases, with 26 bases sitting between them. This CDR3 has 17 residues. Germline assignment: CDR1 SGHRS and CDR2 YFSETQ. The CDR3 sequence is CASSQEEQGGWWIEAFF. The CDR3 DNA follows: TGCGCCAGCAGCCAAGAAGAACAGGGAGGATGGTGGATTGAAGCTTTCTTT.

The chain couples TRBV6-1 to TRBJ2-5; D uncertain. This CDR3 comprises 12 residues. V gave up 2 bases and J gave up 4 bases, with 5 bases separating them. The germline gives CDR1 MNHNS, CDR2 SASEGT. In nucleotides, the CDR3 is TGTGCCAGCAGTGAATATTTAGAGACCCAGTACTTC. Translated: CASSEYLETQYF.

There are a few counts of this clonotype. The chain recombines TRBV29-1 with TRBJ2-7; 13 positions match TRBD2. CDR1 is SQVTM and CDR2 is ANQGSEA in the germline V gene. The CDR3 length is 17 residues. The ends lost 2 bases at V and 3 bases at J; junction bases unmatched: 10. CDR3: CSVETGAGLAGDYEQYF. CDR3 DNA sequence: TGCAGCGTTGAAACTGGGGCCGGACTAGCGGGGGACTACGAGCAGTACTTC.